This TCR beta chain was identified during a study of blood T cell repertoires in COVID-19. Germline assignment: CDR1 LGHDT and CDR2 YNNKEL (reference sequence). V shed 0 bases and J shed 7 bases, with 9 bases lying between them. The CDR3 loop spans 13 amino acids. The repertoire was sequenced with immunoSEQ multiplex PCR; TCRdb's copy has only in-frame clones and lacks some. The data hold more than 85,000 clones, with almost 80% observed a single time. The TCR sequence derives from a man between 60 and 75 years old with active or convalescent COVID-19. The chain joins TRBV3-1 (or the pseudogene TRBV3-2) to TRBJ1-2, with D possibly TRBD1 on 5 matching bases. The sequencing sample was made of peripheral blood. The CDR3: CASSQDRAGGYTF. As DNA, the CDR3 is TGTGCCAGCAGCCAAGACAGGGCAGGTGGCTACACCTTC.